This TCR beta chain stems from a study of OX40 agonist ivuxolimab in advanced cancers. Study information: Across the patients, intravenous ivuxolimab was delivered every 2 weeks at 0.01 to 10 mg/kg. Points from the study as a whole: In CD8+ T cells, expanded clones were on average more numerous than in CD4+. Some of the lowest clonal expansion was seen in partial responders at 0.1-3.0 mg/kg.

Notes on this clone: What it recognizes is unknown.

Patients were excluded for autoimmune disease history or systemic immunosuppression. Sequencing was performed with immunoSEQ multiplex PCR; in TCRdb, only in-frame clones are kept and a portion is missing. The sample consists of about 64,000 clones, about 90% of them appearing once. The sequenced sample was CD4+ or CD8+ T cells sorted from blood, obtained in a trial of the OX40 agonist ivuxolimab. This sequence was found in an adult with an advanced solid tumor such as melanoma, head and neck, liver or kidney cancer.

This CDR3 reads CASSVAPDYGYTF. For the CDR3, the DNA is TGTGCCAGCAGCGTAGCCCCAGATTATGGCTACACCTTC. The V gene is TRBV9, the J gene TRBJ1-2, with D unclear. Trimming stripped 0 bases from V and 5 bases from J, with 8 bases between. Germline V CDR1 and CDR2: SGDLS, YYNGEE. This CDR3 has 13 residues.